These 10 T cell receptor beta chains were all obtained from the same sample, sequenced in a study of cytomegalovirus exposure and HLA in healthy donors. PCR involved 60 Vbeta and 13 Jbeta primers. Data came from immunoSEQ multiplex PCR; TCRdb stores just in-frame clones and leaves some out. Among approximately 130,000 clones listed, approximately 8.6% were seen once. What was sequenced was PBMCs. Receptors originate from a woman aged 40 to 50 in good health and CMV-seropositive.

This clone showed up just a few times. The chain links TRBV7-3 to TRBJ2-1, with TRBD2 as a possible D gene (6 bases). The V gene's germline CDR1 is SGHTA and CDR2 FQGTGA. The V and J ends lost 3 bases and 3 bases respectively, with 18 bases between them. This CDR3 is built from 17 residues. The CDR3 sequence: CASSLNGGVGGYNEQFF. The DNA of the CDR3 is TGTGCCAGCAGCTTGAATGGAGGAGTGGGGGGCTACAATGAGCAGTTCTTC. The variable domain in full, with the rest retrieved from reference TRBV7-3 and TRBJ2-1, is GAGVSQTPSNKVTEKGKYVELRCDPISGHTALYWYRQSLGQGPEFLIYFQGTGAADDSGLPNDRFFAVRPEGSVSTLKIQRTERGDSAVYLCASSLNGGVGGYNEQFFGPGTRLTVL.

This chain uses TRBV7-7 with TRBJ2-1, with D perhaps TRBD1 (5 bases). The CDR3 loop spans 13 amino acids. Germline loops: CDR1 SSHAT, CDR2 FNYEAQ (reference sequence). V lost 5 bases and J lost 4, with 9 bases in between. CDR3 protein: CASSMDKYNEQFF. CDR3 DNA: TGTGCCAGCAGCATGGACAAATACAATGAGCAGTTCTTC.

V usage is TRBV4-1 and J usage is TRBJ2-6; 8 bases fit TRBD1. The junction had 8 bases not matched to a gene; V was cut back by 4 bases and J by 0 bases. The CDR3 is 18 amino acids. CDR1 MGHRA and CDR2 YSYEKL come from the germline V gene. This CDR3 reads CASSRGRQGNSGANVLTF. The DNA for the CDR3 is TGCGCCAGCAGCCGCGGACGACAGGGGAACTCTGGGGCCAACGTCCTGACTTTC.

The CDR3 DNA sequence: TGTGCCAGCAGCCGGACTAGCGGGGGCGGGGATACGCAGTATTTT. This translates into CASSRTSGGGDTQYF. J is TRBJ2-3 and V is TRBV14; 13 bases align to TRBD2. V lost 4 bases and J lost 6; bases outside the gene matches: 4. The CDR3 runs 15 residues. Germline assignment: CDR1 SGHDN and CDR2 FVKESK.

The CDR3 loop reads CASSLANPGQRSYEQYF. The CDR3 nucleotides are TGCGCCAGCAGCTTAGCAAACCCGGGACAACGGTCCTACGAGCAGTACTTC. This chain joins TRBV5-1 and TRBJ2-7, with D perhaps TRBD1 (6 bases). Trimming shortened V by 2 bases and J by 1 base, and 19 bases separated the two germline ends. The length of the CDR3 is 17 residues. The germline CDR1 and CDR2 sequences are SGHRS and YFSETQ. Variable domain in full (rest from reference TRBV5-1 and TRBJ2-7): KAGVTQTPRYLIKTRGQQVTLSCSPISGHRSVSWYQQTPGQGLQFLFEYFSETQRNKGNFPGRFSGRQFSNSRSEMNVSTLELGDSALYLCASSLANPGQRSYEQYFGPGTRLTVT.

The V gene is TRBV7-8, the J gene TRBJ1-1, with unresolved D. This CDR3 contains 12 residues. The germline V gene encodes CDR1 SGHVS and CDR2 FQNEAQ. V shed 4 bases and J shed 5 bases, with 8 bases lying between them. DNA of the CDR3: TGTGCCAGCAGCTACGGTGAAACTGAAGCTTTCTTT. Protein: CASSYGETEAFF.

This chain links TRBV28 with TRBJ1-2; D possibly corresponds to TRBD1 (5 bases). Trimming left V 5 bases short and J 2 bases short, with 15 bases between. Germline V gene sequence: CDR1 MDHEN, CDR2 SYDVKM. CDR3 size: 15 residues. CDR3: CASSTDKGVNYGYTF. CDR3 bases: TGTGCCAGCAGTACTGATAAAGGGGTAAACTATGGCTACACCTTC.

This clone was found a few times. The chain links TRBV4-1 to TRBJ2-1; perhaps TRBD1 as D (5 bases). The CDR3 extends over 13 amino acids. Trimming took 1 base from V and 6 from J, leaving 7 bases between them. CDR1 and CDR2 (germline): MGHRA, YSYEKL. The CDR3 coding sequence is TGCGCCAGCAGCCAAGCCAGGGCCAATGAGCAGTTCTTC. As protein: CASSQARANEQFF.

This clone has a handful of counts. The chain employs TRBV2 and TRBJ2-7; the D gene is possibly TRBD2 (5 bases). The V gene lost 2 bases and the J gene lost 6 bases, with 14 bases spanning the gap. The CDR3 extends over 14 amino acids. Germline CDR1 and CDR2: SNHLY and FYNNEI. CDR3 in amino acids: CASSESRGQGEQYF. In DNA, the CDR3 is TGTGCCAGCAGTGAATCACGGGGTCAAGGCGAGCAGTACTTC.

The CDR3: CASNTGGSRYEQYF. In DNA, the CDR3 is TGTGCCAGCAATACAGGGGGCTCTCGCTACGAGCAGTACTTC. This chain joins TRBV28 and TRBJ2-7; 9 bases are a match to TRBD1. After removal of 7 bases from V and 3 bases from J, the junction contained 7 bases not matched to a gene. The germline gives CDR1 MDHEN, CDR2 SYDVKM. The CDR3 runs 14 residues.